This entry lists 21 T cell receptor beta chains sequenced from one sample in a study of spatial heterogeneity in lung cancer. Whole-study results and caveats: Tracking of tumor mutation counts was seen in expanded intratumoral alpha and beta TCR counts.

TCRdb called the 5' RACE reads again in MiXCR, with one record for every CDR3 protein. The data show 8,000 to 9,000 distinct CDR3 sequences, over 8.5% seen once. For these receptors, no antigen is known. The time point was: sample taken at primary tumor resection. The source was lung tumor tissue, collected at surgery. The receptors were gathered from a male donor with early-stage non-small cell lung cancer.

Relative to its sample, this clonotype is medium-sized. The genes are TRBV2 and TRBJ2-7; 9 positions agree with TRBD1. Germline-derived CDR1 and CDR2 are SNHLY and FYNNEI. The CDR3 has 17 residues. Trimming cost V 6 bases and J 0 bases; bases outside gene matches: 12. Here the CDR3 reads CASRVYRGLPPSYEQYV. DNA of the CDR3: TGTGCCAGCAGAGTGTACAGGGGGCTACCCCCCTCCTACGAGCAGTACGTC.

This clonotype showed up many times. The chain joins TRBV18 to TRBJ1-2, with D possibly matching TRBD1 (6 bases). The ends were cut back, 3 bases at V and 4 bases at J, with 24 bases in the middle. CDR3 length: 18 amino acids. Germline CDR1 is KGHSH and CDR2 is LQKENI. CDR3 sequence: CASSPLRPTGERSYGYTF. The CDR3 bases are TGTGCCAGCTCACCCCTCCGCCCGACAGGCGAAAGAAGCTATGGCTACACCTTC.

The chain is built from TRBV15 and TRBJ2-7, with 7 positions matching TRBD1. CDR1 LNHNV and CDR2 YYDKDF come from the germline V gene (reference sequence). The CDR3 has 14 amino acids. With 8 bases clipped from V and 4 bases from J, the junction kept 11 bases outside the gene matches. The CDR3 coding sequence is TGTGCCACCGACTCCCGCGCAGGGGGATACGAGCAGTACTTC. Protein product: CATDSRAGGYEQYF.

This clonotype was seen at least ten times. CDR3 DNA: TGTGCCAGCAGTTACCCTAGGGGGGTTAGGGACACTGAAGCTTTCTTT. It yields the protein CASSYPRGVRDTEAFF. The rearrangement links TRBV6-6 to TRBJ1-1; tentative D call: TRBD1 (6 bases). V was trimmed by 2 bases and J by 3 bases, leaving 16 bases between them. The CDR3 sequence is 16 residues long. Germline assignment: CDR1 MNHNY and CDR2 SVGAGI (reference sequence).

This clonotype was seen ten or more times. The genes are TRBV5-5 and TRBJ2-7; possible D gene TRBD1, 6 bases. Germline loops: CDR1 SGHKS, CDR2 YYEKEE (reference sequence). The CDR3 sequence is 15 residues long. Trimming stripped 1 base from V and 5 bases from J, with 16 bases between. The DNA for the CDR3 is TGTGCCAGCAGCTTGTGGGCAGGGGTAGGGGACGAGCAGTACTTC. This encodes CASSLWAGVGDEQYF.

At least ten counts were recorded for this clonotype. The CDR3 coding sequence is TGTGCCAGCAGTGAATTTGGACAGGGGTTTTACAATCAGCCCCAGCATTTT. This encodes CASSEFGQGFYNQPQHF. The chain joins TRBV6-1 to TRBJ1-5; 9 nucleotides match TRBD1. Germline values: CDR1 MNHNS, CDR2 SASEGT. V shed 2 bases, J shed 3 bases, and the junction held 8 bases outside the gene matches. The CDR3 consists of 17 residues.

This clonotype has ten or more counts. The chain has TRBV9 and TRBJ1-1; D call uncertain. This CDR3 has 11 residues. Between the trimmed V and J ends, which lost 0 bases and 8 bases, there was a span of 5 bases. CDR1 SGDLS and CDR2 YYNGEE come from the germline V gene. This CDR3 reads CASSVASEAFF. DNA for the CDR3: TGTGCCAGCAGCGTAGCGTCAGAAGCTTTCTTT.

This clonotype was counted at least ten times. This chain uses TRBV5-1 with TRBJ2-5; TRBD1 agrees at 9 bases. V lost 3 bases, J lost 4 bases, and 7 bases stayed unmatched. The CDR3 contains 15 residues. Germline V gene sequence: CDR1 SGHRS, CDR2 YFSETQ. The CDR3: CASSSLTGGLETQYF. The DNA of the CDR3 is TGCGCCAGCAGCTCCCTGACAGGGGGGTTAGAGACCCAGTACTTC.

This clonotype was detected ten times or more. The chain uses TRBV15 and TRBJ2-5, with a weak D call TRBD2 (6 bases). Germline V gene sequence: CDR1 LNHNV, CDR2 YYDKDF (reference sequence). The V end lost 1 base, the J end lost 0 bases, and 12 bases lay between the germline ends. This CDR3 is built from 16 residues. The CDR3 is CATSRGLGLDQETQYF. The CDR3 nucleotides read TGTGCCACCAGCAGAGGACTAGGTTTAGACCAAGAGACCCAGTACTTC.

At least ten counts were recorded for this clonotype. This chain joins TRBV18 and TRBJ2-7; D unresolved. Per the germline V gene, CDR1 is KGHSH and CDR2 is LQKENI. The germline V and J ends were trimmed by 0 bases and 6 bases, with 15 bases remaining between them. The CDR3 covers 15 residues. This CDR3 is CASSPPTASTGEQYF. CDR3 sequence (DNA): TGTGCCAGCTCACCACCCACGGCCTCCACCGGCGAGCAGTACTTC.

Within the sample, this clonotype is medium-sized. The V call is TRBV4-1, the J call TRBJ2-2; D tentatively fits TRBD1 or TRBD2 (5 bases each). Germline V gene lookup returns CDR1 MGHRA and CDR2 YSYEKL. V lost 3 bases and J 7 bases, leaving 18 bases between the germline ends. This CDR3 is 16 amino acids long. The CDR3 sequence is CASSQETGTTGGELFF. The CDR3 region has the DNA TGCGCCAGCAGCCAGGAGACCGGGACCACTGGCGGGGAGCTGTTTTTT.

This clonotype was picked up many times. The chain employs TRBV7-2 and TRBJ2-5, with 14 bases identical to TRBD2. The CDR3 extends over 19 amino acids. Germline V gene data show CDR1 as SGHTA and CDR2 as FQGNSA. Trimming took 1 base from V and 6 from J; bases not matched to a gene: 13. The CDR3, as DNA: TGTGCCAGCAGCTTAGATTGGGGCCCATGGACTAGCGGGGGGAAGACCCAGTACTTC. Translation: CASSLDWGPWTSGGKTQYF.

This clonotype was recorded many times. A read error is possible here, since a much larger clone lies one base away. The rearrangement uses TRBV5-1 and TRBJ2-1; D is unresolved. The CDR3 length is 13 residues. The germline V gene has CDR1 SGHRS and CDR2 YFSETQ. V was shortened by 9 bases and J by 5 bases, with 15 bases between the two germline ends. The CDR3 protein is CANSSLADNEQFF. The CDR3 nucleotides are TGCGCCAACAGTTCTCTCGCGGACAATGAGCAGTTCTTC. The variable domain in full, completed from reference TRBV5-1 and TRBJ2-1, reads KAGVTQTPRYLIKTRGQQVTLSCSPISGHRSVSWYQQTPGQGLQFLFEYFSETQRNKGNFPGRFSGRQFSNSRSEMNVSTLELGDSALYLCANSSLADNEQFFGPGTRLTVL.

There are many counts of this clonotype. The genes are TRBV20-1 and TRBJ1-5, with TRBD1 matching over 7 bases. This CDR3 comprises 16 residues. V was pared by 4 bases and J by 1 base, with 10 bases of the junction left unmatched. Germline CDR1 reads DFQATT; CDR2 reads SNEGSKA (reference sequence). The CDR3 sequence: CSATPPGQLSNQPQHF. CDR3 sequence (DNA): TGCAGTGCTACACCACCGGGACAGCTAAGCAATCAGCCCCAGCATTTT.

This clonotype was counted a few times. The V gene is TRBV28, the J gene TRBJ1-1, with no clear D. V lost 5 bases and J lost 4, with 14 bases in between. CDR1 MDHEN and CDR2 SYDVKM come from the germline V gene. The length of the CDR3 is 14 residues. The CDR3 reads CASSGLGSGTEAFF. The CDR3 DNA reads TGTGCCAGCAGTGGGTTAGGGTCGGGCACTGAAGCTTTCTTT.

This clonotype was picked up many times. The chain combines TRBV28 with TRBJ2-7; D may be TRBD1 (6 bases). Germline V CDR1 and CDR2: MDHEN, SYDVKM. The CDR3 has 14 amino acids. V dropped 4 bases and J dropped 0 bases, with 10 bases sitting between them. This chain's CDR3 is CASSSWTDSYEQYF. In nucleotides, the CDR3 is TGTGCCAGCAGTTCCTGGACAGACTCCTACGAGCAGTACTTC.

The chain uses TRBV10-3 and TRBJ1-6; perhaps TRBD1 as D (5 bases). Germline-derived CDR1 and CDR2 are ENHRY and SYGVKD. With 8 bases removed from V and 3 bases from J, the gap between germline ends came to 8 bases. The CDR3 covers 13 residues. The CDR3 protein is CAIRQFYNSPLHF. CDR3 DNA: TGTGCCATCCGACAGTTCTATAATTCACCCCTCCACTTT.

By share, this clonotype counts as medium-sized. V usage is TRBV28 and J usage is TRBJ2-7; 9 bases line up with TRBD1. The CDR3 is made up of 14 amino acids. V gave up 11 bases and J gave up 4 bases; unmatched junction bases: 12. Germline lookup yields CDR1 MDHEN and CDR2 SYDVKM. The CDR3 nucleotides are TGTGCCGGCGCAACCGGGACAGGGAATTACGAGCAGTACTTC. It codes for CAGATGTGNYEQYF.

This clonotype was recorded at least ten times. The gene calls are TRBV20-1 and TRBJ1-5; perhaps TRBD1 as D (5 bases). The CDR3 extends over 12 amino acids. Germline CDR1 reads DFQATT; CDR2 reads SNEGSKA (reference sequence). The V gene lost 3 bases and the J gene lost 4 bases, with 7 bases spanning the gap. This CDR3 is CSARQGNQPQHF. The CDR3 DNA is TGCAGTGCTAGGCAGGGTAATCAGCCCCAGCATTTT.

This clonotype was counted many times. The CDR3 here is CASSWTGEGNTEAFF. The DNA of the CDR3 is TGCGCCAGCAGCTGGACAGGGGAGGGGAACACTGAAGCTTTCTTT. V is TRBV5-1 and J is TRBJ1-1, with TRBD1 matching over 9 bases. V lost 3 bases, J lost 1 base, and 4 bases stayed unmatched. CDR1 is SGHRS and CDR2 is YFSETQ in the germline V gene. The CDR3 extends over 15 amino acids.

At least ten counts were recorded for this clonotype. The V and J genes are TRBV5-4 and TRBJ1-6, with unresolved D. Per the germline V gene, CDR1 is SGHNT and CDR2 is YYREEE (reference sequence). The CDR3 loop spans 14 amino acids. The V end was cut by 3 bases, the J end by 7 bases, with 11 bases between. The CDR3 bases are TGTGCCAGCAGCTGGAGGACGGAGAATTCACCCCTCCACTTT. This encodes CASSWRTENSPLHF.